In this sample, the clone carrying this TCR beta chain turned up once. Its antigen is unknown. Generated by immunoSEQ multiplex PCR, the TCRdb table keeps only in-frame clones and is missing some. The sample holds about 580,000 clones, more than 95% seen once. Germline CDR1 is SGDLS and CDR2 is YYNGEE. The CDR3 has 13 amino acids. Trimming shortened V by 4 bases and J by 7 bases, and 11 bases separated the two germline ends. This record belongs to a study of shared clonotypes between healthy human individuals. Study as a whole: Three men and a couple of women, aged 18 to 49, were donors. Study-wide findings and caveats: Only blood was sampled, and tissue TCR repertoires likely differ from blood ones. What limited the represented genetic and exposure-history diversity was the small number of donors. A few donors held about 5.1% of naive CD4 clonotypes in common.

CD8 cells classed as naive were CD45RO-negative and positively selected for CCR7, excluding terminally differentiated effector memory CD45RA+ cells. The sequencing input was naive CD8+ T cells sorted from blood. The clonotype was recovered from a man aged 25-40 years in good health. The chain couples TRBV9 to TRBJ2-2; the D is unclear. The CDR3 DNA is TGTGCCAGCAGCACCACCTTTTACGGGGAGCTGTTTTTT. Protein sequence: CASSTTFYGELFF.